Described below is a single T cell receptor (beta chain) sequence and its context. This clone has just one count. The antigen this receptor binds is unknown. Compared with germline, one end of the junction differs, possibly owing to a read error. This specimen belongs to a study of cytomegalovirus exposure and HLA in healthy donors (dated by TCRdb to 2017 to 2019). Concerning the study at large: An earlier analysis of approximately 640 of the donors reported 250 to 300 Gb of sequence data and some 120 million unique TCR beta sequences from about 179 million T cells. Roughly 300 gigabases of sequencing data and approximately 85 million unique TCR sequences were included in an early release covering around 600 HLA-typed donors. Among the roughly 390 genotyped donors, 75% to 90% belonged to the genetic ancestry cluster associated with self-reported Caucasian donors. The study aimed to test whether cataloging public T cell receptors could reveal signatures of past pathogen exposure. The study profiled the T cell repertoires of hundreds of subjects by immunosequencing and related them to cytomegalovirus serostatus. Besides the first cohort of 666 subjects, a separate validation cohort made up of 120 different subjects was used. The study combined high-throughput TCR immunosequencing, statistical association of individual TCRs with disease status, and machine learning to predict cytomegalovirus infection status. A later analysis re-analyzed previously published TCR beta repertoires from 500 to 700 donors and added high-resolution HLA genotyping to study TCR occurrence patterns. Rather than drawing on any new phenotypic data, the later analysis identified candidate immune exposures from TCR beta sequences and the way those sequences occurred across donors. To decide whether each TCR beta V gene segment behaved as functional or pseudogenic, an earlier analysis of fewer than 750 of the donors relied on high-throughput TCR beta sequencing. Donor age, sex, ethnicity and CMV serostatus were collected together with the repertoire data. A later genetic analysis took genome-wide SNP genotypes for about 55% of the roughly 700 donors and used that subset as a discovery cohort. Every repertoire in the discovery cohort had been generated on one and the same sequencing platform. Class I and class II HLA loci were covered by the typing at four-digit resolution. Typing coverage varied by locus: about 629-630 donors for A, B, C, DRB1 and DQB1; 500 to 550 for DQA1; around 610 for DPA1; about 450 for DPB1. Several DR-DQ haplotypes were handled as single units for association and clustering, since linkage in the cohort was strong. On average, roughly 250,000 unique TCR beta nucleotide sequences were sequenced per donor among 350 to 400 genotyped donors of the cohort, with roughly 18% of those sequences being non-productive.

The library was obtained by the immunoSEQ multiplex PCR assay. The multiplex PCR relied on a mix of 60 forward primers for TCR Vbeta segments and 13 reverse primers for TCR Jbeta segments. The CDR3 region of rearranged TCR beta genes was amplified from genomic DNA by a multiplex PCR assay. On the Illumina HiSeq System, the amplified TCR beta libraries were sequenced as 87-base-pair reads. The authors' analysis ran thus. A later analysis tallied roughly 76 million unique TCR beta chains across the 550 to 850 repertoires, and some 10 million of those chains were shared by two or more donors. Raw reads were error-corrected and collapsed into unique sequences with a nearest-neighbor algorithm that merged closely related sequences to remove PCR and sequencing errors. V, D and J gene segments were assigned by aligning CDR3 sequences to IMGT reference sequences. Each retained sequence needed at least a six-nucleotide match to both a V gene segment and a J gene segment. Rearrangements were classified as productive when the CDR3 lacked stop codons and remained in frame with V and J, and all other rearrangements were classified as non-productive. CDR3 was defined by IMGT convention, running from the second conserved V-encoded cysteine to the conserved J-encoded phenylalanine. The earlier analysis of 450 to 750 of the donors excluded any sequence lacking an unambiguous match to a single V gene segment. In an earlier analysis of 587 of the donors, V segments were called functional above 56.7% productive rearrangements and were called segregating when the between-donor standard deviation exceeded 5%. A statistical classification framework was built for diagnosing cytomegalovirus status from the catalog of TCR beta chain sequences. In a later analysis, TCR nucleotide sequences were compared against IMGT/GENE-DB human TR gene sequences so that V and J genes could be assigned. A later analysis assigned CDR3 sequences and most-parsimonious VDJ recombination scenarios with the TCRdist pipeline. In a later analysis, each TCR beta chain was defined by its CDR3 amino acid sequence together with its V-gene family, and reads without a unique V-gene family were excluded. As a way to deal with suspected cross-contamination and a sequencing artifact, a later analysis dropped hundreds of nucleotide sequences that were highly shared and had low generation probability. In a later analysis, a clonal expansion index was calculated for each public chain from normalized within-repertoire ranks of inferred template counts. In a later analysis, generation probabilities were computed with a VDJ recombination model fitted to out-of-frame rearrangements, and the resulting probabilities were checked against IGoR. In a later analysis, hypergeometric tests were used to score TCR-TCR, TCR-HLA and TCR-CMV co-occurrence, with a repertoire-size bias correction applied to TCR pairs. A later analysis estimated false discovery rates by permuting HLA or CMV assignments 20 times. In a later analysis, co-occurring TCRs were grouped using DBSCAN, with TCRdist sequence similarity added in when clustering inside HLA-allele-positive subsets. Repertoires with fewer than 30,000 or more than 120,000 public chains, plus five repertoires with anomalous nucleotide sharing, were excluded from co-occurrence clustering. The clones in this table, taken by TCRdb from immuneACCESS, are in-frame only. Not every clone is retained; where verified, under half of the shortfall comes from an unresolved V gene, and the cause of the rest is unknown. The D gene and trimming were derived from the DNA, and the V and J assignments and clone size from that table. Recorded for this sample are tens of thousands of clones; about four fifths of them occurred a single time. The leading ten clones occupy around 1.9% of the sample.

CDR1 SEHNR and CDR2 FQNEAQ are derived from the germline V gene (reference sequence). Including cysteine and phenylalanine, the CDR3 has 16 amino acids. Only the CDR3 region is kept as DNA, spanning 48 bases read in frame from base 1. What the research found in general, with its limitations: In a later genetic analysis, fewer N-insertions in productive TCRs were reported among donors in an Asian-associated ancestry cluster than the roughly 700-donor mean. A later analysis reported that several top co-occurrence clusters appeared linked to parvovirus B19, influenza, CMV and Epstein-Barr virus. The only immune exposure information available for the cohort was CMV serostatus. Because HLA typing was unavailable for some donors at each locus, only the typed subset was used in association tests. A later analysis found that TCR association rates varied across HLA loci, with DRB1 alleles showing the most associated TCRs and HLA-C alleles the fewest. Across donors, most TCR sequences were observed very rarely, whereas some public TCRs were present in many individuals. The classifier was reported to diagnose cytomegalovirus status with high specificity and sensitivity in both the original cohort and the validation cohort. At a false discovery rate of 0.05, a later analysis linked some 17,000 TCR beta sequences to specific HLA alleles. In vitro tests confirmed that three of the cytomegalovirus-associated TCR beta chains recognize cytomegalovirus antigens. When HLA alleles, especially DR and DQ, strongly co-occurred, TCR associations were difficult to assign to individual alleles. In an earlier analysis of over 550 of the donors, most TCR beta V segments were observed in productive rearrangements about 87% or about 30% of the time, broadly matching IMGT annotations. Linkage disequilibrium might explain the correlated functional status among segregating V segments, but an unknown experimental factor could not be excluded. A later analysis found that HLA-associated TCR beta chains were more clonally expanded and had lower generation probabilities than equally common non-associated chains. A group of highly shared sequence variants was considered likely to be a technical artifact of the sequencing pipeline. The authors suggested that the approach could potentially be generalized to other disease states and immunological phenotypes. A later analysis found that most CMV-associated TCR beta chains appeared HLA-restricted, with HLA associations seemingly driven largely by CMV exposure. An association between a missense DCLRE1C variant and V-gene and J-gene trimming of TCR beta chains was found in a later genetic analysis and replicated in an independent cohort. The 87-base-pair reads could not distinguish some IMGT-functional V segments, including TRBV6-2 and TRBV6-3, so those segments were excluded. A further reported finding was that TCR beta sequences accurately predicted the HLA-A and HLA-B alleles for most subjects in the first cohort. The study gave a list of about 160 TCR beta chains associated with cytomegalovirus. Because counts were too low, more than 15 rarely observed V segments, including chromosome 9 orphons, were left out of the earlier analysis of over 550 of the donors. Sequencing depth was assumed to be roughly uniform across donors in the presence/absence analyses, though that assumption may not hold. The cohort was sequenced for TCR beta chains only, and without alpha or paired-chain data the features that could be detected were limited.

The cohort consisted of 650 to 850 healthy bone marrow donors. At the time of sampling, every cohort member was nominally healthy, though immune exposures that went unrecorded were likely present. The donor was CMV seronegative and was included in the group of a few hundred seronegative cohort members. Each donor provided a peripheral blood sample, and peripheral blood mononuclear cells were used for TCR beta sequencing. The Qiagen DNeasy Blood Extraction Kit was used to extract genomic DNA from the blood cell samples. This chain joins TRBV7-9 to TRBJ2-1; a stretch of 7 junction bases matches TRBD1. This sequence originates from a woman aged 30 to 39 in good health and CMV-seronegative. Sequencing input: PBMCs. CDR3 region: CSSSSTRGGARNEQFF. The base sequence is TGTTCCAGCAGCTCGACCAGAGGGGGCGCAAGGAATGAGCAGTTCTTC.